This TCR beta chain is drawn from a study of shared clonotypes between healthy human individuals. General observations from the study: Compared with clonotypes that all four donors shared, non-shared clonotypes had lower generation probabilities.

Generated by immunoSEQ multiplex PCR, the TCRdb table keeps only in-frame clones and is missing some. The data contain millions of clones, about 94% of them singletons. On this clone itself: The antigen is undetermined.

Naive CD8 populations comprised CD45RO-negative cells positively selected for CCR7, excluding terminally differentiated effector memory CD45RA+ cells. J gave up 0 bases and V 6 bases, and 4 bases lay outside the gene matches. There are 15 residues in the CDR3. CDR1 and CDR2 (germline): MNHEY, SVGAGI. J is TRBJ2-5 and V is TRBV6-5; 10 bases match TRBD1. The sequenced sample was naive CD8+ T cells sorted from blood. This receptor was obtained from a man between 18 and 29 years old in good health. CDR3 nucleotide sequence: TGTGCCAGCAGCCCTGGGACAGGGGACCAAGAGACCCAGTACTTC. Translated, it gives CASSPGTGDQETQYF.